This T cell receptor (beta chain) came from a study of blood T cells in healthy people across ages. About the research overall: The template switching approach captured approximately one barcoded beta molecule for every two T cells. The study's findings and limits: Strong correlation linked observed beta diversity and percent naive T cells. In long-lived donors, naive CD4+ cell counts and diversity exceeded those of aged donors. Any conclusive comparison of naive versus antigen-experienced cells was prevented by using unsorted PBMCs.

CDR3 length equals 14 residues. In germline, CDR1 is LGHNA, CDR2 YSLEER. Trimming took 3 bases from V and 7 from J, leaving 13 bases between them. A second PCR of about 6 to 11 cycles used a sample-barcoded 5' primer and a J-beta primer mix. TCRdb processed the 5' RACE reads anew with MiXCR; each CDR3 protein has one entry. Of 1.5 million to 2 million distinct CDR3 sequences in the sample, roughly two fifths were seen once. As concerns this clonotype: What it binds is not known.

The clonotype was recovered from a human donor in good health. The chain recombines TRBV4-3 with TRBJ2-1; D is perhaps TRBD1 or TRBD2 (5 bases each). Material: blood. In DNA, the CDR3 is TGCGCCAGCAGCCAGGCCGGGACGGATAATGAGCAGTTCTTC. This encodes CASSQAGTDNEQFF.